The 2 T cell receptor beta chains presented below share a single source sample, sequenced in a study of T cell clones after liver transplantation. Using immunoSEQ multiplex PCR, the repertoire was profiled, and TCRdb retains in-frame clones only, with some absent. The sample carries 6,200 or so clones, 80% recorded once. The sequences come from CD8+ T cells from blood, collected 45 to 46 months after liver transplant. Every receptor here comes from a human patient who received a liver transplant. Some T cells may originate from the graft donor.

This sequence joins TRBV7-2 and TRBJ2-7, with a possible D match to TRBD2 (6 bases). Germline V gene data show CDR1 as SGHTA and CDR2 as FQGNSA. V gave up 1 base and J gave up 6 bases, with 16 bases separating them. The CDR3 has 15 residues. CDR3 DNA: TGTGCCAGCAGCTTAGAACTGGGAGGACCTCGCGAGCAGTACTTC. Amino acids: CASSLELGGPREQYF.

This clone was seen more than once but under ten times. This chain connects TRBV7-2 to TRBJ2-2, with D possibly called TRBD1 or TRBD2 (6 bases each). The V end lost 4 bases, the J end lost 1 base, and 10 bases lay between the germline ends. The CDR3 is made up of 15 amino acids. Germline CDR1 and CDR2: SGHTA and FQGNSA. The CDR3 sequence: CASSSGALNTGELFF. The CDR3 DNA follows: TGTGCCAGCAGCTCGGGGGCCCTGAACACCGGGGAGCTGTTTTTT.